The sequence of this T cell receptor (beta chain) was determined in a study of blood T cell repertoires in COVID-19. Profiled with immunoSEQ multiplex PCR; TCRdb holds only in-frame clones, not every one. The sample comprises 130,000 or so clones, just over 85% of which are singletons, and approximately 1.4% rests with the top ten. Between the trimmed V and J ends, which lost 7 bases and 5 bases, there was a span of 11 bases. Germline lookup yields CDR1 MNHNY and CDR2 SVGAGI (reference sequence). The CDR3 has 12 amino acids. Sequences were obtained from peripheral blood. This chain joins TRBV6-6 and TRBJ1-2; D uncertain. The sequence derives from an older woman with acute or convalescent COVID-19. Written as DNA, the CDR3 is TGTGCCAGCACTCAAGTAGAATATGGCTACACCTTC. Protein sequence: CASTQVEYGYTF.